The 18 T cell receptor beta chains given below trace back to one sample, sequenced in a study of cytomegalovirus exposure and HLA in healthy donors (dated by TCRdb to the late 2010s). Libraries were built with the immunoSEQ multiplex PCR assay. The multiplex PCR relied on a mix of 60 forward primers for TCR Vbeta segments and 13 reverse primers for TCR Jbeta segments. TCRdb provides this immuneACCESS table in a form limited to in-frame rearrangements. Some clones are lacking; in checked studies, under half of them reflect an unresolved V gene, and why the rest are absent is not known. The table kept for this sample lists some 120,000 clones. The ten largest clones represent approximately 2.6% of the sample. The sample taken for sequencing was PBMCs. These receptors were taken from a man in his thirties or forties in good health and CMV-seronegative.

This sequence joins TRBV18 and TRBJ1-6, with 7 bases fitting TRBD1. V lost 3 bases and J lost 5; bases outside the gene matches: 1. The germline V gene has CDR1 KGHSH and CDR2 LQKENI. This CDR3 spans 14 amino acids. This CDR3 is CASSPGQDNSPLHF. The CDR3 DNA is TGTGCCAGCTCACCTGGACAGGATAATTCACCCCTCCACTTT.

This chain connects TRBV5-1 to TRBJ2-1; 10 bases map to TRBD2. The J segment lost 10 bases and the V segment lost 2 bases, leaving 18 bases of the junction unmatched. The CDR3 extends over 18 amino acids. Germline V lookup: CDR1 SGHRS, CDR2 YFSETQ. CDR3 DNA: TGCGCCAGCAGCTTTAGTATAGCAATAGCGGGAGGTCCGCAGGAGCAGTTCTTC. Its translation: CASSFSIAIAGGPQEQFF.

V gene TRBV7-3 combines with J gene TRBJ2-2, with 8 bases identical to TRBD2. CDR3 size: 16 residues. Germline V gene lookup returns CDR1 SGHTA and CDR2 FQGTGA. Unmatched junction bases numbered 3, after V lost 0 bases and J lost 3 bases. The DNA for the CDR3 is TGTGCCAGCAGCTTAACCCCGGGGGGGGACACCGGGGAGCTGTTTTTT. Amino acid sequence: CASSLTPGGDTGELFF.

The genes are TRBV15 and TRBJ2-7; TRBD1 is a possible D gene (6 bases). Per the germline V gene, CDR1 is LNHNV and CDR2 is YYDKDF (reference sequence). The CDR3 consists of 16 residues. V was pared by 0 bases and J by 5 bases, with 17 bases between. CDR3 sequence reads: CATSRDRGRGKDEQYF. DNA of the CDR3: TGTGCCACCAGCAGAGATCGGGGCAGGGGAAAGGACGAGCAGTACTTC.

The chain carries TRBV4-2 and TRBJ2-7, with unresolved D. There are 13 residues in the CDR3. Germline V CDR1 and CDR2: LGHNA, YNFKEQ. V lost 5 bases and J 7 bases, leaving 15 bases between the germline ends. The CDR3 region has the DNA TGTGCCAGCAGCGACTCCTCCTCTCGGGAGCAGTACTTC. It is translated as CASSDSSSREQYF.

V usage is TRBV5-6 and J usage is TRBJ2-3; 9 nucleotides align to TRBD1. The CDR3 covers 15 residues. V trimming: 4 bases; J trimming: 3 bases; junction bases outside the gene matches: 6. Germline V lookup: CDR1 SGHDT, CDR2 YYEEEE. Here the CDR3 DNA reads TGTGCCAGCAGCAGCGGACAGGGGAGGACAGATACGCAGTATTTT. Translating gives CASSSGQGRTDTQYF.

CDR3: CASSLRTGTSPLHF. The CDR3 DNA reads as TGTGCCAGCAGCTTAAGGACAGGGACTTCACCCCTCCACTTT. The chain links TRBV7-9 to TRBJ1-6; 8 bases agree with TRBD1. The CDR3 runs to 14 residues. CDR1 SEHNR and CDR2 FQNEAQ come from the germline V gene (reference sequence). V gave up 2 bases and J gave up 9 bases; unmatched junction bases: 3. Drawing the rest from reference TRBV7-9 and TRBJ1-6, the complete variable domain is DTGVSQNPRHKITKRGQNVTFRCDPISEHNRLYWYRQTLGQGPEFLTYFQNEAQLEKSRLLSDRFSAERPKGSFSTLEIQRTEQGDSAMYLCASSLRTGTSPLHFGNGTRLTVT.

This chain uses TRBV10-3 with TRBJ2-1; 9 nucleotides agree with TRBD2. Germline values: CDR1 ENHRY, CDR2 SYGVKD. V lost 6 bases, J lost 4 bases, and 4 bases stayed unmatched. The CDR3 consists of 14 residues. The CDR3 nucleotides are TGTGCCATCAGGGCGGCGGGAGGGTACAATGAGCAGTTCTTC. Translated: CAIRAAGGYNEQFF.

V usage is TRBV5-1 and J usage is TRBJ1-5; the D is unclear. Germline V gene sequence: CDR1 SGHRS, CDR2 YFSETQ. The CDR3 extends over 14 amino acids. Trimming pared 4 bases from V and 6 bases from J, leaving 14 bases between. CDR3 coding DNA: TGCGCCAGCAGCGCGGGAAACGAGGGTCAGCCCCAGCATTTT. Its translation: CASSAGNEGQPQHF.

The chain employs TRBV10-3 and TRBJ2-1, with 14 positions matching TRBD2. The V gene end was trimmed by 4 bases and the J gene end by 4 bases; junction bases not matched to a gene: 6. The germline CDR1 and CDR2 sequences are ENHRY and SYGVKD. The CDR3 contains 17 residues. The CDR3 loop is CAISGTRLAGGYNEQFF. CDR3 sequence (DNA): TGTGCCATCAGTGGTACAAGACTAGCGGGAGGGTACAATGAGCAGTTCTTC.

This chain connects TRBV2 to TRBJ2-1; unclear D gene. Germline V CDR1 and CDR2: SNHLY, FYNNEI. CDR3 length: 16 residues. V was cut by 5 bases and J by 0 bases, with 14 bases left in between. The CDR3 DNA sequence: TGTGCCAGCAGTCTTCTCAGCGCTAGCTCCTACAATGAGCAGTTCTTC. Amino acids: CASSLLSASSYNEQFF.

J is TRBJ1-1 and V is TRBV30, with D perhaps TRBD1 (6 bases). Germline values: CDR1 GTSNPN, CDR2 SVGIG (reference sequence). The CDR3 consists of 12 residues. With 3 bases removed from V and 6 bases from J, the gap between germline ends came to 11 bases. The CDR3, as DNA: TGTGCCTGGAGGCCACAGGGTTCTGAAGCTTTCTTT. Translating it yields CAWRPQGSEAFF.

The V call is TRBV7-9, the J call TRBJ2-1, with unresolved D. This CDR3 has 15 amino acids. Looked up from germline, CDR1 is SEHNR and CDR2 is FQNEAQ (reference sequence). Trimming took off 1 base at V and 0 bases at J, with 7 bases between the two ends. The CDR3 spells CASSLVWSSYNEQFF. The DNA for the CDR3 is TGTGCCAGCAGCTTAGTCTGGAGCTCCTACAATGAGCAGTTCTTC. Full variable domain (remainder filled in from reference TRBV7-9 and TRBJ2-1): DTGVSQNPRHKITKRGQNVTFRCDPISEHNRLYWYRQTLGQGPEFLTYFQNEAQLEKSRLLSDRFSAERPKGSFSTLEIQRTEQGDSAMYLCASSLVWSSYNEQFFGPGTRLTVL.

The genes are TRBV5-6 and TRBJ2-3; tentatively, D is TRBD2 (6 bases). V was trimmed by 1 base and J by 1 base, leaving 13 bases between them. The CDR3 consists of 16 residues. Germline CDR1 reads SGHDT; CDR2 reads YYEEEE. The CDR3 protein is CASSLSVGGGTDTQYF. The CDR3 DNA reads TGTGCCAGCAGCTTGTCGGTGGGCGGGGGCACAGATACGCAGTATTTT.

This clone registers medium-sized by frequency. This chain links TRBV27 with TRBJ1-1, with D tentatively TRBD1 (6 bases). V was trimmed by 8 bases and J by 5 bases, leaving 12 bases between them. The length of the CDR3 is 12 residues. Germline V CDR1 and CDR2: MNHEY, SMNVEV (reference sequence). The chain's CDR3 is CASQQGGTEAFF. CDR3 DNA sequence: TGTGCCAGCCAACAGGGTGGTACTGAAGCTTTCTTT.

The J gene is TRBJ2-7, the V gene TRBV5-8; 8 nucleotides agree with TRBD1. This CDR3 comprises 15 residues. V was pared by 5 bases and J by 3 bases, with 10 bases of the junction left unmatched. Per the germline V gene, CDR1 is SGHTS and CDR2 is YDEGEE. The CDR3 bases are TGTGCCAGCAGTCCCAGGACAGGGAAGGGCTACGAGCAGTACTTC. Its protein product is CASSPRTGKGYEQYF.

The J gene is TRBJ2-5, the V gene TRBV10-3, with 7 bases matching TRBD1. Germline CDR1 is ENHRY and CDR2 is SYGVKD. The J segment lost 0 bases and the V segment lost 6 bases, leaving 4 bases of the junction unmatched. The CDR3 totals 14 residues. The CDR3 protein is CAIRTGPYQETQYF. CDR3 sequence (DNA): TGTGCCATCAGGACAGGGCCGTACCAAGAGACCCAGTACTTC.

About this clone: One junction end does not reproduce the germline sequence, and a read error may be involved. Other DNA sequences in this specimen translate into the identical CDR3. V gene TRBV27 combines with J gene TRBJ2-7; 10 nucleotides line up with TRBD1. The CDR3 spans 15 residues. The V gene's germline CDR1 is MNHEY and CDR2 SMNVEV (reference sequence). This CDR3 reads CASSSRDRGSYEQYF. CDR3 DNA: TGTGCCAGCAGTTCCCGGGACAGGGGTTCCTACGAGCAGTATTTC.